What follows is one T cell receptor (beta chain) and its context. TCRdb keeps only in-frame clones here, not all; method: immunoSEQ multiplex PCR. In the table there are over 85,000 clones, approximately 89% of which are singletons. This sample stems from a study of T cell changes during pregnancy in multiple sclerosis. Material: peripheral blood, obtained in the first trimester of pregnancy. The receptor comes from a female donor in good health, enrolled as a control in a pregnancy study.

The CDR3 sequence: CASSPRGADEQFF. The CDR3 DNA sequence: TGTGCCAGCAGCCCTCGGGGGGCAGATGAGCAGTTCTTC. The chain employs TRBV5-4 and TRBJ2-1; D might be TRBD2 (7 bases). Deletions cut 4 bases from V and 8 bases from J, with 13 bases between. Germline lookup yields CDR1 SGHNT and CDR2 YYREEE (reference sequence). CDR3 length: 13 amino acids.